Below are 24 T cell receptor beta chains sequenced from a single sample in a study of cytomegalovirus exposure and HLA in healthy donors. The PCR made use of 60 Vbeta and 13 Jbeta primers. TCRdb keeps only in-frame clones here, not all; method: immunoSEQ multiplex PCR. The table shows over 150,000 clones, with roughly four fifths occurring only once. The sequencing sample was made of PBMCs. The origin of the receptors is a woman aged 45-60 years in good health and CMV-seropositive.

V and J are TRBV6-4 and TRBJ2-3, with D tentatively TRBD2 (5 bases). The CDR3 loop spans 15 amino acids. Trimming took 2 bases from V and 2 from J, leaving 11 bases between them. Germline values: CDR1 MRHNA, CDR2 SNTAGT. For the CDR3, the DNA is TGTGCCAGCAGTGACGAAGCGGTCTCCACAGATACGCAGTATTTT. It codes for CASSDEAVSTDTQYF.

The genes are TRBV7-2 and TRBJ2-5, with 12 bases matching TRBD2. The CDR3 is made up of 17 amino acids. Germline trimming cut 4 bases from V and 1 base from J; bases unmatched to any gene: 7. CDR1 and CDR2 from the germline V gene are SGHTA and FQGNSA. CDR3 DNA sequence: TGTGCCAGCAGCTCACAGGGACTAGCGGGCCTCCAAGAGACCCAGTACTTC. Its translation: CASSSQGLAGLQETQYF.

The CDR3 bases are TGTGCCAGCAGCTACTCCTCTAGCGGGTACAATGAGCAGTTCTTC. This sequence encodes CASSYSSSGYNEQFF. The chain carries TRBV7-3 and TRBJ2-1; 8 nucleotides match TRBD2. Losses at the gene ends were 4 bases for V and 4 bases for J; bases not matched to a gene: 6. The germline CDR1 and CDR2 sequences are SGHTA and FQGTGA. This CDR3 has 15 residues.

V is TRBV5-1 and J is TRBJ1-1; a possible D gene is TRBD1 (6 bases). The germline V gene has CDR1 SGHRS and CDR2 YFSETQ. The CDR3 totals 14 residues. Trimming took 2 bases from V and 3 from J, leaving 11 bases between them. CDR3 protein: CASSFSGADTEAFF. As DNA, the CDR3 is TGCGCCAGCAGCTTTTCAGGGGCGGACACTGAAGCTTTCTTT.

This chain uses TRBV4-3 with TRBJ1-2; D is ambiguous. Germline-derived CDR1 and CDR2 are LGHNA and YSLEER. With 4 bases removed from V and 5 bases from J, the gap between germline ends came to 14 bases. This CDR3 is built from 14 residues. The CDR3 DNA is TGCGCCAGCAGCCCCCGTAGTCCGGGGTATGGCTACACCTTC. It encodes CASSPRSPGYGYTF.

The rearrangement joins TRBV6-1 to TRBJ1-1; D gene uncertain. V shed 1 base and J shed 5 bases, with 8 bases lying between them. This CDR3 region has 13 residues. The germline gives CDR1 MNHNS, CDR2 SASEGT. CDR3 DNA: TGTGCCAGCAGTGAAGTCAGTGAAACTGAAGCTTTCTTT. Its protein product is CASSEVSETEAFF.

This clone has more than one count but fewer than ten. This sequence joins TRBV9 and TRBJ1-2, with 9 bases that match TRBD1. Trimming at V came to 2 bases and at J to 8 bases, leaving 10 bases not matched to a gene. Germline V gene data show CDR1 as SGDLS and CDR2 as YYNGEE. The CDR3 runs to 15 residues. CDR3 DNA: TGTGCCAGCAGCGTCAATACAGGGGGCGGAGGCGGCTACACCTTC. Encoded protein: CASSVNTGGGGGYTF.

This sequence joins TRBV19 and TRBJ2-7; 10 bases match TRBD2. CDR1 is LNHDA and CDR2 is SQIVND in the germline V gene (reference sequence). The CDR3 is made up of 15 amino acids. V lost 5 bases, J lost 4 bases, and 8 bases stayed unmatched. In nucleotides, the CDR3 is TGTGCCAGTAGTGTCGGGGCTAGCGGGAGATACGAGCAGTACTTC. This encodes CASSVGASGRYEQYF. Full variable domain (remainder filled in from reference TRBV19 and TRBJ2-7): DGGITQSPKYLFRKEGQNVTLSCEQNLNHDAMYWYRQDPGQGLRLIYYSQIVNDFQKGDIAEGYSVSREKKESFPLTVTSAQKNPTAFYLCASSVGASGRYEQYFGPGTRLTVT.

CDR3 DNA: TGTGCCAGCAGCTTAGCCCCGCGGGAGCAATACGAGCAGTACTTC. Translated: CASSLAPREQYEQYF. The chain joins TRBV11-2 to TRBJ2-7, with 7 bases fitting TRBD2. The CDR3 covers 15 residues. Germline V gives CDR1 SGHAT, CDR2 FQNNGV. The V gene end was trimmed by 1 base and the J gene end by 4 bases; junction bases not matched to a gene: 7.

The rearrangement joins TRBV10-3 to TRBJ2-7; 9 nucleotides agree with TRBD2. The J segment lost 4 bases and the V segment lost 6 bases, leaving 7 bases of the junction unmatched. In germline, CDR1 is ENHRY, CDR2 SYGVKD. The CDR3 consists of 14 residues. The chain's CDR3 is CAISRSSGSYEQYF. The CDR3 DNA reads as TGTGCCATCAGCAGGAGTAGCGGGAGTTACGAGCAGTACTTC.

This clone was picked up a small number of times. The V and J genes are TRBV10-1 and TRBJ1-2; D uncertain. Between the trimmed V and J ends, which lost 0 bases and 7 bases, there was a span of 9 bases. CDR1 is WNHNN, CDR2 SYGVQD, per germline (reference sequence). The CDR3 consists of 13 residues. CDR3 DNA: TGCGCCAGCAGTGAGTCGGGTCGCGGTGGCTACACCTTC. Residues: CASSESGRGGYTF.

Comments on this clone: The sample contains more than one DNA sequence encoding this CDR3. The chain links TRBV18 to TRBJ1-1; possibly TRBD1 for D (5 bases). Trimming removed 3 bases at V and 0 bases at J, with 5 bases between. The CDR3 loop spans 13 amino acids. Germline CDR1 is KGHSH and CDR2 is LQKENI. The CDR3 coding sequence is TGTGCCAGCTCACCGACAGTGAACACTGAAGCTTTCTTT. Translation: CASSPTVNTEAFF.

This chain links TRBV11-2 with TRBJ1-3; D not certain. The CDR3 loop spans 14 amino acids. Trimming took off 5 bases at V and 2 bases at J, with 10 bases between the two ends. In germline, CDR1 is SGHAT, CDR2 FQNNGV. The CDR3 loop is CASSPSYPGNTIYF. CDR3 in DNA: TGTGCCAGCAGCCCGAGTTATCCTGGAAACACCATATATTTT.

The chain is built from TRBV6-1 and TRBJ2-2; 7 bases are shared with TRBD1. The CDR3 contains 16 residues. V shed 3 bases, J shed 4 bases, and the junction held 8 bases outside the gene matches. The germline CDR1 and CDR2 sequences are MNHNS and SASEGT. The chain's CDR3 is CASSDPGQVGTGELFF. In nucleotides, the CDR3 is TGTGCCAGCAGTGATCCCGGACAGGTGGGCACCGGGGAGCTGTTTTTT.

This clone was observed once. This chain links TRBV6-6 with TRBJ2-1; D is perhaps TRBD2 (6 bases). The CDR3 consists of 14 residues. CDR1 and CDR2 (germline): MNHNY, SVGAGI (reference sequence). Trimming cost V 8 bases and J 4 bases, with 15 bases left between them. The CDR3 nucleotides are TGTGCCAGCCTGCAGGGAGGAGGATACAATGAGCAGTTCTTC. Residues: CASLQGGGYNEQFF.

This sequence joins TRBV19 and TRBJ1-1, with no clear D. The CDR3 sequence is 17 residues long. The germline gives CDR1 LNHDA, CDR2 SQIVND (reference sequence). Trimming removed 1 base at V and 5 bases at J, with 20 bases between. The CDR3 nucleotides read TGTGCCAGTAGTATAGTAGGTGAGCGGGTCCTTCTGACTGAAGCTTTCTTT. This gives the protein CASSIVGERVLLTEAFF.

The chain uses TRBV19 and TRBJ1-2; D unresolved. CDR3 length: 15 amino acids. The V gene's germline CDR1 is LNHDA and CDR2 SQIVND (reference sequence). V gave up 7 bases and J gave up 0 bases, with 15 bases separating them. The CDR3 nucleotides read TGTGCCAGTACTTCCTCCCAGATAACTAACTATGGCTACACCTTC. Protein sequence: CASTSSQITNYGYTF.

The chain is built from TRBV6-5 and TRBJ2-3, with 9 positions matching TRBD1. CDR1 and CDR2 (germline): MNHEY, SVGAGI. After removal of 7 bases from V and 12 bases from J, the junction contained 11 bases not matched to a gene. There are 13 residues in the CDR3. This CDR3 reads CASTQGPGQGQYF. For the CDR3, the DNA is TGTGCCAGCACCCAAGGTCCGGGACAGGGACAGTATTTT.

This clone was detected once. This chain links TRBV5-6 with TRBJ2-7, with TRBD1 matching 7 bases. Germline V gives CDR1 SGHDT, CDR2 YYEEEE. The CDR3 spans 13 residues. Germline trimming cut 0 bases from V and 6 bases from J; bases unmatched to any gene: 3. Here the CDR3 DNA reads TGTGCCAGCAGCTTGGGACAGGGATCCGAGCAGTACTTC. Residues: CASSLGQGSEQYF.

The chain couples TRBV2 to TRBJ1-3; TRBD1 aligns across 12 bases. J was trimmed by 6 bases and V by 7 bases; bases with no gene match: 10. Germline CDR1 is SNHLY and CDR2 is FYNNEI. This CDR3 region has 16 residues. As DNA, the CDR3 is TGTGCCAGCATCTCATGGGGACAGGGGGCGGAAAACACCATATATTTT. This gives the protein CASISWGQGAENTIYF.

As for this clone: At one end the junction does not follow the germline gene, possibly because of a read error. The same CDR3 can be traced to other DNA sequences in this sample. The chain couples TRBV6-6 to TRBJ1-4; unclear D gene. This CDR3 is built from 14 residues. The germline V gene has CDR1 MNHNY and CDR2 SVGAGI (reference sequence). The CDR3: CASSLRGTNEKLFF. In nucleotides, the CDR3 is TGCGCCAGCAGCCTCAGAGGGACTAATGAAAAACTGTTTTTT.

This clone showed up just a few times. This rearrangement joins TRBV2 to TRBJ1-6, with D perhaps TRBD1 (5 bases). Trimming left V 8 bases short and J 6 bases short, with 17 bases between. Germline values: CDR1 SNHLY, CDR2 FYNNEI. The CDR3 runs to 15 residues. CDR3 in DNA: TGTGCCAGCTCGAAGGCGCGGACACTTAATTCACCCCTCCACTTT. It codes for CASSKARTLNSPLHF.

V and J are TRBV6-5 and TRBJ2-5, with 8 bases lining up with TRBD1. The DNA end is more similar to TRBJ2-7, so the J call may be wrong. Germline V gene lookup returns CDR1 MNHEY and CDR2 SVGAGI. The CDR3 extends over 14 amino acids. The CDR3 DNA is TGTGCCAGCAGGGCAGGGGGCTACTCCTACGAGCAGTACTTC. Its protein product is CASRAGGYSYEQYF.

The chain employs TRBV19 and TRBJ1-2; D uncertain. This CDR3 region has 15 residues. Germline assignment: CDR1 LNHDA and CDR2 SQIVND (reference sequence). Trimming took off 5 bases at V and 3 bases at J, with 16 bases between the two ends. CDR3 in DNA: TGTGCCAGTAGTCCCTCCCGACGGGTTGACTATGGCTACACCTTC. Protein sequence: CASSPSRRVDYGYTF.